This T cell receptor (beta chain) stems from a study of T cell repertoires in cytomegalovirus infection. Study-wide context: An indication of both CMV infection and matching HLA type came from public TCR beta signatures. Study-wide points: There were HLA-C-restricted CMV-specific TCR beta clonotypes dominating the ex vivo response. Based on cumulative public TCR beta family frequency, carriers of CMV plus the relevant HLA were identified.

About this clonotype: What it recognizes is unknown.

MiXCR, applied by TCRdb to the reads, yields one record per CDR3 protein. This sample yields more than 85,000 distinct CDR3 sequences, of which about 30% are seen a single time; roughly three quarters belongs to the top ten. The TCR sequence derives from a human donor in good health (CMV status not recorded). Some clones in this sample may be carry-over from other donors' samples. The sample was CD8+ T cells from cultured PBMCs, taken from culture after CMV antigen stimulation.

The CDR3 nucleotides are TGTGCCAGCAGCGCCGGGACAGGGGGAACTCAGCCCCAGCATTTT. Translated: CASSAGTGGTQPQHF. The chain carries TRBV27 and TRBJ1-5, with 11 bases fitting TRBD1. Germline V gene data show CDR1 as MNHEY and CDR2 as SMNVEV (reference sequence). V was pared by 6 bases and J by 6 bases, with 7 bases of the junction left unmatched. The CDR3 length is 15 residues.